This T cell receptor beta chain was identified in a study of control samples from healthy donors and cancer patients. With V trimmed by 6 bases and J by 4 bases, 7 bases remained unmatched. The CDR3 spans 14 residues. CDR1 and CDR2 (germline): MDHEN, SYDVKM. Clones were sequenced by immunoSEQ multiplex PCR, and TCRdb holds only the in-frame ones, with some missing. Among roughly 400,000 clones, 75% to 95% were seen once, and the ten largest hold more than 6%. The chain carries TRBV28 and TRBJ1-2; 8 bases fit TRBD1. The sequence was obtained from a man aged 40-49 years with head and neck cancer. The sequenced material came from PBMCs. The CDR3 bases are TGTGCCAGCAGCGCCGGGACAGGACCCTATGGCTACACCTTC. This encodes CASSAGTGPYGYTF.